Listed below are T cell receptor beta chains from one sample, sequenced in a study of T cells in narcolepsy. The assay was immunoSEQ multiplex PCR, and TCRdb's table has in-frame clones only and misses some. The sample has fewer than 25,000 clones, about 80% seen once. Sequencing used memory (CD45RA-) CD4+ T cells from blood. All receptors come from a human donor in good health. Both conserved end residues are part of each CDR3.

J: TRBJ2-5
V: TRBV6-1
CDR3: CASSSRTGGQETQYF

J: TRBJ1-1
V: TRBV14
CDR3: CASSQEKGTVAFF

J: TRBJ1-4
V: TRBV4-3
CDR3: CASSQDPERYEKLFF

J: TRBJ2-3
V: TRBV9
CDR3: CASSEASGGSTDTQYF

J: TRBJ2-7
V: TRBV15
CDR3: CATSRDPRQAPIHEQYF

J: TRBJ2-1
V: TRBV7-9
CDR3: CASSPQGGTYNEQFF

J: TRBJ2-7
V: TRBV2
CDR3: CASTEGRGPSGEQYF

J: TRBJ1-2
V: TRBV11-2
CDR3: CASSLGFETGQARYGYTF

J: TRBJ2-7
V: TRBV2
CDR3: CASSETVAGGEQYF

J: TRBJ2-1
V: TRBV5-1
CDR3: CASSPGTGYAEQFF

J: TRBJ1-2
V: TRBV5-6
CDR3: CASSLVGGGRYTF

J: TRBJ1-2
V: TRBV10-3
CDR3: CAISESNRGGNYGYTF

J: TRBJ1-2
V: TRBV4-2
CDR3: CASSRSGQGYYGYTF

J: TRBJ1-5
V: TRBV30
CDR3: CAPEGSNQPQHF

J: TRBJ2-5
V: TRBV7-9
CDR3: CASSPKKRLGETQYF

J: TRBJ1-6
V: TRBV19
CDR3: CASSTYRGKTPLHF

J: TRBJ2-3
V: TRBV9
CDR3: CASSSGPRTDTQYF

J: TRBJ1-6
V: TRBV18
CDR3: CASSDQSDSPLHF

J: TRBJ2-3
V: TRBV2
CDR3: CASSARDTQYF

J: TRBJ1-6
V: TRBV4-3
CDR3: CASSPTGSRSPLHF

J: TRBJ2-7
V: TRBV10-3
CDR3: CAISARDGEQYF

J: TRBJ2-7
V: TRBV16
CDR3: CASSRTTRDSLREQYF

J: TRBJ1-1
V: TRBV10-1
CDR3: CASSESGTGAGTEAFF

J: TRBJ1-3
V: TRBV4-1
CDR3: CASSQKTDSTGGLGGNTIYF

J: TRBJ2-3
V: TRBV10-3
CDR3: CAAQGVRTDTQYF

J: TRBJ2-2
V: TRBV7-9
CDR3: CASSLTGPRAGELFF

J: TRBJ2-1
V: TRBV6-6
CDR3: CASSYIRGVNEQFF

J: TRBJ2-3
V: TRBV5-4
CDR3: CASSLRGRTDTQYF

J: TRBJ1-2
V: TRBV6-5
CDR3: CASSFTQGAGGYTF

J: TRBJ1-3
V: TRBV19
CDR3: CASMKGLLFSGNTIYF

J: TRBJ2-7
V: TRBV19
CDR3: CASSGSGTRVYEQYF

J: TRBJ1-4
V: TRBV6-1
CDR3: CASSKTGEEKLFF

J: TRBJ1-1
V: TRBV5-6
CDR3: CASRFRGLETEAFF

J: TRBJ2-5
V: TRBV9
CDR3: CASSGGTGGSQETQYF

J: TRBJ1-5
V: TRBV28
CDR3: CASSFLEAAQHF

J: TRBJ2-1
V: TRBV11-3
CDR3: CASTLGQAHSYNEQFF

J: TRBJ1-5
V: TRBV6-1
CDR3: CASSERSWISSNQPQHF

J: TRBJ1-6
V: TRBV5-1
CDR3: CASSLVHPRNSPLHF

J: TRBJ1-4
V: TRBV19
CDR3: CASSGWGSNEKLFF

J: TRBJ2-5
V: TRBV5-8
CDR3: CASSLSQGTNTYQETQYF

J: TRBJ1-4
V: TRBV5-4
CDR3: CASSSTGLNEKLFF

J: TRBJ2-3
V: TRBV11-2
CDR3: CASRRSSGGLNF

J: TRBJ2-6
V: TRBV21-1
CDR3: CASSKRFGLAVKKPSGANVLTF

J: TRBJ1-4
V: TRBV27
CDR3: CASRRGLATNEKLFF

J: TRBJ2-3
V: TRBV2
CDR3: CASSETSGGAGTQYF

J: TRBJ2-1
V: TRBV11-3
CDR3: CASSFPGTGDNEQFF

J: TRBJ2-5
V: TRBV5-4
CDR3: CASSSTSGAETQYF

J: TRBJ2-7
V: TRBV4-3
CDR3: CASSQEVAGAHEQYF

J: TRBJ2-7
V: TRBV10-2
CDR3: CASRAGRNYEQYF

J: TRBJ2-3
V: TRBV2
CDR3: CASSEPTGIAWSDTQYF

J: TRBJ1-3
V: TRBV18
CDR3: CASSPTGGDTIYF

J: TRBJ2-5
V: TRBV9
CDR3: CASSPPLAGGETQYF

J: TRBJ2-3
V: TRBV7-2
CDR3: CASSLSLGTDTQYF

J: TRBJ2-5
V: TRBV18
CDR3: CASSQGPSGGRQETQYF

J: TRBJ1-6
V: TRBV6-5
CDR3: CASSRTGPNSPLHF